The present T cell receptor beta chain was sequenced within a study of T cell repertoires in cytomegalovirus infection. This clonotype appeared many times. Trimming shortened V by 3 bases and J by 3 bases, and 13 bases separated the two germline ends. There are 14 residues in the CDR3. Per the germline V gene, CDR1 is SGHRS and CDR2 is YFSETQ. TCRdb called the reads again in MiXCR, with one record for every CDR3 protein. This sample has hundreds of thousands of distinct CDR3 sequences, with 10% to 12% found just once. The sequenced material came from PBMCs. This chain uses TRBV5-1 with TRBJ2-7; no definite D call. This TCR was recovered from a human donor in good health (CMV status not recorded). Some clones in this sample may be carry-over from other donors' samples. Here the CDR3 DNA reads TGCGCCAGCAGCTCATCGCCTTACATCTACGAGCAGTACTTC. Its protein is CASSSSPYIYEQYF.